The source of this T cell receptor (beta chain) is a study of blood T cell repertoires in COVID-19. TCRdb keeps only in-frame clones here, not all; method: immunoSEQ multiplex PCR. The sample shows under 250,000 clones, around four fifths of them seen only once. The CDR3 totals 15 residues. Germline V CDR1 and CDR2: ENHRY, SYGVKD. V was trimmed by 3 bases and J by 6 bases, leaving 15 bases between them. V is TRBV10-3 and J is TRBJ1-5; possibly TRBD1 for D (6 bases). Sequenced: peripheral blood. This TCR came from a man aged 45-60 years with acute or convalescent COVID-19. CDR3 loop: CAISDSRQAGQPQHF. The CDR3 bases are TGTGCCATCAGTGATTCGAGACAGGCCGGTCAGCCCCAGCATTTT.